This entry describes one TCR beta chain. Its antigen remains unidentified. The ends were cut back, 1 base at V and 9 bases at J, with 9 bases in the middle. Germline V gene data show CDR1 as SNHLY and CDR2 as FYNNEI. The CDR3 has 12 amino acids. Sequencing used immunoSEQ multiplex PCR; TCRdb keeps in-frame clones, though not all of them. Of 45,000 to 75,000 clones listed, about 74% are singletons. The entry originates in a study of vaccination effects on CD4 cells after COVID-19. Study in general: Viral peptide pool expansion of antigen-specific CD4+ T cells preceded sequencing in the ViraFEST assay. A density of more than 1.5 million PBMC per well was used; these cells were cultured with 10 IU/ml IL-2 and around 9.6 ug/ml peptides.

When around 9 days of culture had elapsed, CD4+ T cells were isolated. It was on days 3 and 7 that half the medium was replaced with IL-2 medium. The chain recombines TRBV2 with TRBJ1-1, with D maybe TRBD1 (5 bases). This sample comprised CD4+ T cells from PBMCs cultured without peptide, obtained before COVID-19 vaccination. This TCR was recovered from a human donor who received a COVID-19 vaccine. Here the CDR3 reads CASSEGTDKAFF. DNA for the CDR3: TGTGCCAGCAGTGAAGGGACGGACAAAGCTTTCTTT.